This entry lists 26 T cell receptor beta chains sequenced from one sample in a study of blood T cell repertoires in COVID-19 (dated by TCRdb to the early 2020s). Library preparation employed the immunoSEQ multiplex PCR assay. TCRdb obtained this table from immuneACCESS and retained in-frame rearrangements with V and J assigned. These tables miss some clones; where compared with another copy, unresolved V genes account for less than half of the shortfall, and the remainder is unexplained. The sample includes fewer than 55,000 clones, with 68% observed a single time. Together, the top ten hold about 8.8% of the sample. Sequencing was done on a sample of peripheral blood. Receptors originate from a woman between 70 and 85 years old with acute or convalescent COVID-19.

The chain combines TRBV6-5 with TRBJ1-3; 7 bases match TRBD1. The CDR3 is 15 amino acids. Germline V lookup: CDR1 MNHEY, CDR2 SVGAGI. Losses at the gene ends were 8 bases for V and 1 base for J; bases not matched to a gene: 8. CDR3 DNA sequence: TGTGCCAGCGCCTATGACAGGGAATCTGGAAACACCATATATTTT. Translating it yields CASAYDRESGNTIYF.

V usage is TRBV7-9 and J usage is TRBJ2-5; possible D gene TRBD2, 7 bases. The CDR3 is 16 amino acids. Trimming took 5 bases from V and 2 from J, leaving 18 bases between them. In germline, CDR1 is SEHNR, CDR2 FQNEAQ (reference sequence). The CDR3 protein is CASSRGASGDQETQYF. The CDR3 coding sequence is TGTGCCAGCAGCCGGGGGGCTAGCGGAGATCAAGAGACCCAGTACTTC.

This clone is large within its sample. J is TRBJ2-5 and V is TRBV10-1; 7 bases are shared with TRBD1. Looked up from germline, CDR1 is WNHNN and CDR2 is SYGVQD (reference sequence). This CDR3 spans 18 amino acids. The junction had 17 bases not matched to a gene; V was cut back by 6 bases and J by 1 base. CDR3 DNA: TGCGCCAGCAGCTCGTACCAAGCCTTGGGACAGCGCCAAGAGACCCAGTACTTC. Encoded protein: CASSSYQALGQRQETQYF.

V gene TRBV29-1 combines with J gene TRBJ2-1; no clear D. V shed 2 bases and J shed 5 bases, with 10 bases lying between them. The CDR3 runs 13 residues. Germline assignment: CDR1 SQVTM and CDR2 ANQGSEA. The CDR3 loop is CSVERTDHNEQFF. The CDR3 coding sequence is TGCAGCGTTGAACGAACAGATCACAATGAGCAGTTCTTC.

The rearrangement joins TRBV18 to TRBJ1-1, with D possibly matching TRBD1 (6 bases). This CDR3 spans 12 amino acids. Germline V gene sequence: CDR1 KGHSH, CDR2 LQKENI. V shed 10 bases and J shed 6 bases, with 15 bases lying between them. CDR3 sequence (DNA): TGTGCCACCACCGCGGGGGCTTCTGAAGCTTTCTTT. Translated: CATTAGASEAFF.

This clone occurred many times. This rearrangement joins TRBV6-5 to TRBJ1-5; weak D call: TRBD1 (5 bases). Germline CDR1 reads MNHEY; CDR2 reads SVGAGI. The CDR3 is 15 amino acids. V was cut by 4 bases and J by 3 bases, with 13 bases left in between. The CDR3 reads CASSLLQGSNQPQHF. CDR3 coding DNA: TGTGCCAGCAGTTTACTCCAGGGCTCCAATCAGCCCCAGCATTTT.

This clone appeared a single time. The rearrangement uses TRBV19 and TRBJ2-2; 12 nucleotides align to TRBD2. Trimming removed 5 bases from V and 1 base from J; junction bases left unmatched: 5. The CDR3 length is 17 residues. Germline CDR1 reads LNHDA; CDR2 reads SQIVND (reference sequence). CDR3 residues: CASSSLTSGGNTGELFF. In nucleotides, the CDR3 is TGTGCCAGTAGTTCCCTGACTAGCGGGGGGAACACCGGGGAGCTGTTTTTT.

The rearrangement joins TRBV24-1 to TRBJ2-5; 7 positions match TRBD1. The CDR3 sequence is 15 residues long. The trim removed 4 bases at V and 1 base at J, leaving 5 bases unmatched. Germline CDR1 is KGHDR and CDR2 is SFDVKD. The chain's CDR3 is CATSEYRGSQETQYF. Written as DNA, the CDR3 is TGTGCCACCAGTGAGTACAGGGGAAGCCAAGAGACCCAGTACTTC.

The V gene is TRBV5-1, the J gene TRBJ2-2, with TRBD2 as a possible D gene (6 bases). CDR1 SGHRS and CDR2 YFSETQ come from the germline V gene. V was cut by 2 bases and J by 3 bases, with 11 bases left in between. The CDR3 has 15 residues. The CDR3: CASSFGGIDTGELFF. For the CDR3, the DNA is TGCGCCAGCAGCTTCGGAGGGATTGACACCGGGGAGCTGTTTTTT.

CDR3 sequence (DNA): TGTGCCAGCAGCTTGGACAGGGGCGGGGCTTTCTTT. This codes for CASSLDRGGAFF. V and J are TRBV7-9 and TRBJ1-1, with 9 bases matching TRBD1. The germline V gene encodes CDR1 SEHNR and CDR2 FQNEAQ (reference sequence). This CDR3 spans 12 amino acids. The junction had 4 bases not matched to a gene; V was cut back by 3 bases and J by 11 bases.

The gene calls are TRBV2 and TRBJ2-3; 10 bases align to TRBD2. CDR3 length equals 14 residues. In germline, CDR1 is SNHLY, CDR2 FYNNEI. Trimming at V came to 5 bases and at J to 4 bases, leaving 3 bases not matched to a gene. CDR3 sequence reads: CASSTGTSADTQYF. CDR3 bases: TGTGCCAGCAGTACCGGGACTAGCGCAGATACGCAGTATTTT.

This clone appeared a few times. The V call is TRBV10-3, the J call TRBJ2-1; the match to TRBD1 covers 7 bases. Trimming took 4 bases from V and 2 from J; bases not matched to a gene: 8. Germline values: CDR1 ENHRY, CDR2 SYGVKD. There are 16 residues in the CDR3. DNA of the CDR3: TGTGCCATCAGTGGGGCGTGGGGACAGACCTACAATGAGCAGTTCTTC. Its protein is CAISGAWGQTYNEQFF.

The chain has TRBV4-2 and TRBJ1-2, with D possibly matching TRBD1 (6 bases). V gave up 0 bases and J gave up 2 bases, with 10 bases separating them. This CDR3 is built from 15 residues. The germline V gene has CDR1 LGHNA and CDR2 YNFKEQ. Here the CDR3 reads CASSQDRQGNYGYTF. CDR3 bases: TGTGCCAGCAGCCAAGATCGTCAGGGGAACTATGGCTACACCTTC.

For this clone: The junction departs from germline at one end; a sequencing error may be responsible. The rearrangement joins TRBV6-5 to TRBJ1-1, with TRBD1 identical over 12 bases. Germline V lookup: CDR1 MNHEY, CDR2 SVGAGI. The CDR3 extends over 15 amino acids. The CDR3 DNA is TGTGCCAGCAGTGACTCGGGGACAGGGGGCGGATGGGCTTTCTTT. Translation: CASSDSGTGGGWAFF.

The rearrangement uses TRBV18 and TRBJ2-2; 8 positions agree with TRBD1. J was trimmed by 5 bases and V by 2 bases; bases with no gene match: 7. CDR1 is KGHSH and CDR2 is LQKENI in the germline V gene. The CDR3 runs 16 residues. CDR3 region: CASSPDGQGATGELFF. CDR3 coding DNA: TGTGCCAGCTCACCAGACGGGCAGGGGGCAACCGGGGAGCTGTTTTTT.

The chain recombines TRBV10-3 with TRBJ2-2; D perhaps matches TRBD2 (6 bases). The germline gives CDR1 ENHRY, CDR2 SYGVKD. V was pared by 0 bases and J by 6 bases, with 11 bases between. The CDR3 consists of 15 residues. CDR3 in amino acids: CAISESREGPGELFF. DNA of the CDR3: TGTGCCATCAGTGAGTCGCGGGAAGGTCCCGGGGAGCTGTTTTTT.

The CDR3 sequence: CASSQPPVGQGADIQYF. The CDR3 coding sequence is TGCGCCAGCAGCCAACCACCTGTCGGGCAGGGGGCCGACATTCAGTACTTC. J is TRBJ2-4 and V is TRBV4-1; the match to TRBD1 covers 8 bases. The CDR3 is 17 residues long. Germline CDR1 reads MGHRA; CDR2 reads YSYEKL. Losses at the gene ends were 2 bases for V and 8 bases for J; bases not matched to a gene: 14.

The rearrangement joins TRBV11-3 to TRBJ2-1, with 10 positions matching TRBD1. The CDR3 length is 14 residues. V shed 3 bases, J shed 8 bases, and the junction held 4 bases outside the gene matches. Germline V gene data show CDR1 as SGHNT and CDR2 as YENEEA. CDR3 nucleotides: TGTGCCAGCAGCTTGGGACAGGGGACCCATGAGCAGTTCTTC. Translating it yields CASSLGQGTHEQFF. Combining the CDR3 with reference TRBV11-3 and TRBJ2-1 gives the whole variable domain EAGVVQSPRYKIIEKKQPVAFWCNPISGHNTLYWYLQNLGQGPELLIRYENEEAVDDSQLPKDRFSAERLKGVDSTLKIQPAELGDSAVYLCASSLGQGTHEQFFGPGTRLTVL.

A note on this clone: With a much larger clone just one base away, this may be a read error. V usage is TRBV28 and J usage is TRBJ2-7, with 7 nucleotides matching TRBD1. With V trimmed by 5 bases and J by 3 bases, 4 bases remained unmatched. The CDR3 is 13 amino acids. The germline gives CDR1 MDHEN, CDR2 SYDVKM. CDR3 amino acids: CASSPQGDYEQYF. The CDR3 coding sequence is TGTGCCAGCAGTCCCCAGGGGGACTACGAGCAGTACTTC. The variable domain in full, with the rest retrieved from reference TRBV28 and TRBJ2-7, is DVKVTQSSRYLVKRTGEKVFLECVQDMDHENMFWYRQDPGLGLRLIYFSYDVKMKEKGDIPEGYSVSREKKERFSLILESASTNQTSMYLCASSPQGDYEQYFGPGTRLTVT.

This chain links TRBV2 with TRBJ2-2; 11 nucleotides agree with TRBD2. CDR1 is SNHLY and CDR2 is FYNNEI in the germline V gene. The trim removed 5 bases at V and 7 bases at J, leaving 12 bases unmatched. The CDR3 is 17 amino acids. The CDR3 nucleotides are TGTGCCAGCAGTCCGCGGCTAGCGGGGGGTGTGGGCGGGGAGCTGTTTTTT. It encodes CASSPRLAGGVGGELFF.

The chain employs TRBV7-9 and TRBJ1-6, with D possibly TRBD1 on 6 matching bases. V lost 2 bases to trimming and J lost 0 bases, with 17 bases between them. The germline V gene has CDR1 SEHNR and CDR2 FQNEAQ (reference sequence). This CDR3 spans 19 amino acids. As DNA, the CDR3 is TGTGCCAGCAGCTTAAGCTGGACAGCGCTGAGCTCCTATAATTCACCCCTCCACTTT. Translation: CASSLSWTALSSYNSPLHF.

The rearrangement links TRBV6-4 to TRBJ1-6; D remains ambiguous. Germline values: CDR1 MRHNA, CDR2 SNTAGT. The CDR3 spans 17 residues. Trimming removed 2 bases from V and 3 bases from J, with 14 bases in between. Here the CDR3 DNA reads TGTGCCAGCAGTGACGGCGGGGATTGGAACTATAATTCACCCCTCCACTTT. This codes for CASSDGGDWNYNSPLHF.

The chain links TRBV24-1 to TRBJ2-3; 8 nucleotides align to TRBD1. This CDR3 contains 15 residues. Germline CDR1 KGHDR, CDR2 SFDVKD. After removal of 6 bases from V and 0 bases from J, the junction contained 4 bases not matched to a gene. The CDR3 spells CATSPQGASTDTQYF. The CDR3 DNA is TGTGCCACCAGTCCGCAGGGGGCGAGCACAGATACGCAGTATTTT.

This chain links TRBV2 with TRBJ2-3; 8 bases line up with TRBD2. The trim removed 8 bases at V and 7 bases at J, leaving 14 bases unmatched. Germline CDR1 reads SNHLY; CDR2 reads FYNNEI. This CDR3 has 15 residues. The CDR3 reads CASVNPGLDVYTQYF. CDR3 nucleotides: TGTGCCAGCGTAAATCCGGGACTAGATGTATATACGCAGTATTTT. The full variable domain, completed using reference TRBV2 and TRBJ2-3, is EPEVTQTPSHQVTQMGQEVILRCVPISNHLYFYWYRQILGQKVEFLVSFYNNEISEKSEIFDDQFSVERPDGSNFTLKIRSTKLEDSAMYFCASVNPGLDVYTQYFGPGTRLTVL.

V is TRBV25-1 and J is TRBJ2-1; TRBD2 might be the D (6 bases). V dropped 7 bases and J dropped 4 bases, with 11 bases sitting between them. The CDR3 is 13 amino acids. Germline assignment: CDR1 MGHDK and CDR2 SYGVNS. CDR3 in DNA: TGTGCCAGCACCTCCGCGGGGTACAATGAGCAGTTCTTC. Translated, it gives CASTSAGYNEQFF. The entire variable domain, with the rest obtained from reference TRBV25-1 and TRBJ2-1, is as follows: EADIYQTPRYLVIGTGKKITLECSQTMGHDKMYWYQQDPGMELHLIHYSYGVNSTEKGDLSSESTVSRIRTEHFPLTLESARPSHTSQYLCASTSAGYNEQFFGPGTRLTVL.

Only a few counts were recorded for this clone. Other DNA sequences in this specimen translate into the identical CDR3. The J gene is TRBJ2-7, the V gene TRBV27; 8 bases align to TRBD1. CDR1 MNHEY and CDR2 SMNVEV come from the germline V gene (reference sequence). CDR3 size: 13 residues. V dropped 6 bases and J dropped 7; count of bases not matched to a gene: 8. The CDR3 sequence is CASSLRTGKEQYF. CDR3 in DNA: TGTGCCAGCAGCTTGCGGACAGGGAAGGAGCAGTACTTC.